Only a few counts were recorded for the clone carrying this T cell receptor (beta chain). This sample is drawn from a study of cytomegalovirus exposure and HLA in healthy donors. The CDR3 has 15 amino acids. The germline V gene has CDR1 SGDLS and CDR2 YYNGEE. The germline V and J ends were trimmed by 2 bases and 2 bases, with 10 bases remaining between them. Clones were read by immunoSEQ multiplex PCR, and TCRdb kept only the in-frame ones, dropping some. The sample holds about 120,000 clones, 89% seen once. The sequencing sample was made of PBMCs. This chain uses TRBV9 with TRBJ1-4, with D perhaps matching TRBD1 (6 bases). The source of this sequence is a woman between 18 and 29 years old in good health and CMV-seronegative. CDR3 in amino acids: CASSVRTDTNEKLFF. CDR3 sequence (DNA): TGTGCCAGCAGCGTCCGGACAGACACTAATGAAAAACTGTTTTTT.